This T cell receptor beta chain was sequenced for a study of blood T cell repertoires in COVID-19. About the study: Samples representing acute and convalescent COVID-19 were sourced from the United States, Italy and Spain. The cDNA or gDNA used as material had been derived from T cells, B-cell-depleted T cells, or PBMCs.

This CDR3 region has 13 residues. Trimming removed 8 bases from V and 7 bases from J, with 17 bases in between. From germline, CDR1 is ENHRY and CDR2 SYGVKD. Source study methods: Counts of nucleated cells, estimated from reference gene primer amplification, were obtained. Some clones are missing from TCRdb's copy, which holds only in-frame ones; the method was immunoSEQ multiplex PCR. V and J calls plus clone size are reproduced from that table; the DNA served to infer D and trimming. The sample has under 40,000 clones, approximately 91% seen once; the top ten hold roughly 38%. This clonotype originated in a man aged 55-75 years with active or convalescent COVID-19. The chain couples TRBV10-3 to TRBJ1-1; D possibly corresponds to TRBD1 (5 bases). What was sequenced was peripheral blood. The CDR3 nucleotides are TGTGCCATCGGGGGGGACGGTCTCAATGAAGCTTTCTTT. Translating gives CAIGGDGLNEAFF.